Listed below are T cell receptor beta chains from one sample, sequenced in a study of shared clonotypes between healthy human individuals. Assay used: immunoSEQ multiplex PCR; TCRdb lists only in-frame clones, some missing. The sample records hundreds of thousands of clones, about 96% being singletons. Sequenced: naive CD8+ T cells sorted from blood. Receptors originate from a woman in her thirties in good health. The CDR3 runs from the conserved cysteine through the conserved F or W. A D gene is named only where the DNA matches it firmly. For some rows the clone size is stated as once, few or many, or as a class when expanded; others skip it.

clone size: NA; V gene: TRBV5-6; D gene: NA; J gene: TRBJ2-3; CDR3 DNA: TGTGCCAGCAGCTTTGAAGCGGATACGCAGTATTTT; CDR3 protein: CASSFEADTQYF
clone size: NA; V gene: TRBV27; D gene: TRBD1; J gene: TRBJ1-2; CDR3 DNA: TGTGCCAGCAGACCCGATTCAGGGGGTGTTCATGGCTACACCTTC; CDR3 protein: CASRPDSGGVHGYTF
clone size: NA; V gene: TRBV7-9; D gene: NA; J gene: TRBJ2-7; CDR3 DNA: TGTGCCAGCAGCCCTGGGACGGCCGAGCAGTACTTC; CDR3 protein: CASSPGTAEQYF
clone size: NA; V gene: TRBV19; D gene: NA; J gene: TRBJ2-2; CDR3 DNA: TGTGCCAGTAGTATTTGGTCCACCGGGGAGCTGTTTTTT; CDR3 protein: CASSIWSTGELFF
clone size: once; V gene: TRBV10-2; D gene: NA; J gene: TRBJ1-6; CDR3 DNA: TGCGCCAGCAGTGAACAGGCGTGGCCCCTCCACTTT; CDR3 protein: CASSEQAWPLHF
clone size: NA; V gene: TRBV5-5; D gene: TRBD1; J gene: TRBJ2-1; CDR3 DNA: TGTGCCAGCAGCCACCCCGGGACAGGGGGTACCAACTTCGGGAATGAGCAGTTCTTC; CDR3 protein: CASSHPGTGGTNFGNEQFF
clone size: NA; V gene: TRBV5-4; D gene: NA; J gene: TRBJ2-7; CDR3 DNA: TGTGCCAGCAGCCATTCGGGACGACACTACGAGCAGTACTTC; CDR3 protein: CASSHSGRHYEQYF
clone size: NA; V gene: TRBV5-6; D gene: TRBD2; J gene: TRBJ2-1; CDR3 DNA: TGTGCCAGCAGCCCAGCGGGAGGGGCCTACAATGAGCAGTTCTTC; CDR3 protein: CASSPAGGAYNEQFF
clone size: NA; V gene: TRBV27; D gene: NA; J gene: TRBJ2-7; CDR3 DNA: TGTGCCAGCAGCCCCACCTACGAGCAGTACTTC; CDR3 protein: CASSPTYEQYF
clone size: NA; V gene: TRBV28; D gene: NA; J gene: TRBJ1-1; CDR3 DNA: TGTGCCAGCAGTCCCCATGTGAACACTGAAGCTTTCTTT; CDR3 protein: CASSPHVNTEAFF
clone size: NA; V gene: TRBV15; D gene: TRBD1; J gene: TRBJ1-5; CDR3 DNA: TGTGCCACCAGCGCTACAGGGGGCGTACAGCCCCAGCATTTT; CDR3 protein: CATSATGGVQPQHF
clone size: NA; V gene: TRBV27; D gene: TRBD1; J gene: TRBJ2-1; CDR3 DNA: TGTGCCAGCAGTTATTTTTGGACAGGTCACAACAATGAGCAGTTCTTC; CDR3 protein: CASSYFWTGHNNEQFF
clone size: NA; V gene: TRBV7-9; D gene: TRBD1; J gene: TRBJ1-1; CDR3 DNA: TGTGCCAGCAGCCAAACCACAGGGGACACTGAAGCTTTCTTT; CDR3 protein: CASSQTTGDTEAFF
clone size: NA; V gene: TRBV28; D gene: NA; J gene: TRBJ1-1; CDR3 DNA: TGTGCCAGCAGTTTTTCAACGAACACTGAAGCTTTCTTT; CDR3 protein: CASSFSTNTEAFF
clone size: NA; V gene: TRBV5-1; D gene: NA; J gene: TRBJ2-7; CDR3 DNA: TGCGCCAGCAGCTTGGCCGCCAGGGAGATCGAGCAGTACTTC; CDR3 protein: CASSLAAREIEQYF
clone size: NA; V gene: TRBV29-1; D gene: NA; J gene: TRBJ1-1; CDR3 DNA: TGCAGCGTTGCCCCCAACACGAACACTGAAGCTTTCTTT; CDR3 protein: CSVAPNTNTEAFF
clone size: NA; V gene: TRBV7-6; D gene: NA; J gene: TRBJ2-7; CDR3 DNA: TGTGCCAGCACCGCGACACAGAGGTCCTACGAGCAGTACTTC; CDR3 protein: CASTATQRSYEQYF
clone size: once; V gene: TRBV28; D gene: TRBD1; J gene: TRBJ1-2; CDR3 DNA: TGTGCCAGCAGTATAACCGGGACAGGGGGCTCTGGCTACACCTTC; CDR3 protein: CASSITGTGGSGYTF
clone size: NA; V gene: TRBV4-1; D gene: TRBD1; J gene: TRBJ1-4; CDR3 DNA: TGCGCCAGCAGCCAGTCAGGTTCCGGGACAGATAATGAAAAACTGTTTTTT; CDR3 protein: CASSQSGSGTDNEKLFF
clone size: NA; V gene: TRBV5-4; D gene: NA; J gene: TRBJ2-1; CDR3 DNA: TGTGCCAGCAGCTTGGAGGTAGCGGTCTACAATGAGCAGTTCTTC; CDR3 protein: CASSLEVAVYNEQFF
clone size: NA; V gene: TRBV18; D gene: NA; J gene: TRBJ2-7; CDR3 DNA: TGTGCCAGCTCACCATTATACCCCTACGAGCAGTACTTC; CDR3 protein: CASSPLYPYEQYF
clone size: NA; V gene: TRBV4-2; D gene: TRBD2; J gene: TRBJ2-7; CDR3 DNA: TGTGCCAGCAGCCAGTATAGCGGGGACTCCTACGAGCAGTACTTC; CDR3 protein: CASSQYSGDSYEQYF
clone size: once; V gene: TRBV28; D gene: NA; J gene: TRBJ2-6; CDR3 DNA: TGTGCCAGCAGTTTATTAGGCCCCCCGGCTGGGGCCAACGTCCTGACTTTC; CDR3 protein: CASSLLGPPAGANVLTF
clone size: NA; V gene: TRBV5-1; D gene: NA; J gene: TRBJ2-5; CDR3 DNA: TGCGCCAGCAGCTTTCCGGGACAACAAGAGACCCAGTACTTC; CDR3 protein: CASSFPGQQETQYF
clone size: NA; V gene: TRBV6-5; D gene: NA; J gene: TRBJ2-7; CDR3 DNA: TGTGCCAGCAGTCCCTCCGGGAACTACGAGCAGTACTTC; CDR3 protein: CASSPSGNYEQYF
clone size: NA; V gene: TRBV2; D gene: NA; J gene: TRBJ1-5; CDR3 DNA: TGTGCCAGCACTAGGGGCGGGTTGCAGCCCCAGCATTTT; CDR3 protein: CASTRGGLQPQHF
clone size: NA; V gene: TRBV6-1; D gene: TRBD1; J gene: TRBJ2-7; CDR3 DNA: TGTGCCAGCAGGATGGGACAGGGGGCTTCCTACGAGCAGTACTTC; CDR3 protein: CASRMGQGASYEQYF
clone size: NA; V gene: TRBV28; D gene: NA; J gene: TRBJ2-3; CDR3 DNA: TGTGCCAGCAGTACCCGACAGAGCACAGATACGCAGTATTTT; CDR3 protein: CASSTRQSTDTQYF
clone size: NA; V gene: TRBV11-2; D gene: TRBD2; J gene: TRBJ2-7; CDR3 DNA: TGTGCCAGCGGGCTAGCGGGAGACCCCTACGAGCAGTACTTC; CDR3 protein: CASGLAGDPYEQYF
clone size: NA; V gene: TRBV28; D gene: NA; J gene: TRBJ2-7; CDR3 DNA: TGTGCCAGCAGTATCACAGGGCTACCTGGAGAGCAGTACTTC; CDR3 protein: CASSITGLPGEQYF
clone size: NA; V gene: TRBV2; D gene: NA; J gene: TRBJ2-7; CDR3 DNA: TGTGCCAGCGACAGGGGAGAGACTAGCACCTACGAGCAGTACTTC; CDR3 protein: CASDRGETSTYEQYF
clone size: NA; V gene: TRBV5-4; D gene: TRBD1; J gene: TRBJ2-7; CDR3 DNA: TGTGCCAGCAGCGGGGACAGGGGGTGGGTAGAGCAGTACTTC; CDR3 protein: CASSGDRGWVEQYF
clone size: NA; V gene: TRBV12-5; D gene: TRBD1; J gene: TRBJ1-1; CDR3 DNA: TGTGCTAGTGGTTTGACAGGGGGCGCCGCTGAAGCTTTCTTT; CDR3 protein: CASGLTGGAAEAFF
clone size: NA; V gene: TRBV6-1; D gene: TRBD1; J gene: TRBJ2-7; CDR3 DNA: TGTGCCAGCAGTACAGGGGGGAATGGCCTATACGAGCAGTACTTC; CDR3 protein: CASSTGGNGLYEQYF
clone size: NA; V gene: TRBV5-5; D gene: NA; J gene: TRBJ1-3; CDR3 DNA: TGTGCCAGCAGCTCGCTCCCCGGGAGCCCCTCTGGAAACACCATATATTTT; CDR3 protein: CASSSLPGSPSGNTIYF
clone size: NA; V gene: TRBV9; D gene: NA; J gene: TRBJ2-2; CDR3 DNA: TGTGCCAGCAGCGTAGAAGAGGCCGGGGAGCTGTTTTTT; CDR3 protein: CASSVEEAGELFF
clone size: NA; V gene: TRBV15; D gene: NA; J gene: TRBJ1-2; CDR3 DNA: TGTGCCACCAGCAGAGATCCCGGTCAACATGGCTACACCTTC; CDR3 protein: CATSRDPGQHGYTF
clone size: NA; V gene: TRBV14; D gene: NA; J gene: TRBJ1-2; CDR3 DNA: TGTGCCAGCAGCCTGGGACTAGCGCGTTATGGCTACACCTTC; CDR3 protein: CASSLGLARYGYTF
clone size: NA; V gene: TRBV7-9; D gene: TRBD2; J gene: TRBJ2-7; CDR3 DNA: TGTGCCAGCAGCCCCCGGACCGGGAGGGGGATGTATGAGCAGTACTTC; CDR3 protein: CASSPRTGRGMYEQYF
clone size: NA; V gene: TRBV7-9; D gene: TRBD2; J gene: TRBJ2-1; CDR3 DNA: TGTGCCAGCAGACCTAGCGGGACCTCATACAATGAGCAGTTCTTC; CDR3 protein: CASRPSGTSYNEQFF
clone size: NA; V gene: TRBV9; D gene: TRBD1; J gene: TRBJ2-6; CDR3 DNA: TGTGCCAGCAGCGTAGTGGGACAGGGGTTCGCTGGGGCCAACGTCCTGACTTTC; CDR3 protein: CASSVVGQGFAGANVLTF
clone size: NA; V gene: TRBV4-1; D gene: NA; J gene: TRBJ2-2; CDR3 DNA: TGCGCCAGCAGCCCGAGGGCGGCCGGGGAGCTGTTTTTT; CDR3 protein: CASSPRAAGELFF
clone size: NA; V gene: TRBV11-2; D gene: TRBD2; J gene: TRBJ2-3; CDR3 DNA: TGTGCCAGCAGCTTAGTGGTTGGACTAGCGGAGGGAGATACGCAGTATTTT; CDR3 protein: CASSLVVGLAEGDTQYF
clone size: NA; V gene: TRBV28; D gene: NA; J gene: TRBJ2-5; CDR3 DNA: TGTGCCAGCAGTTTAATCGGGGGAGAGACCCAGTACTTC; CDR3 protein: CASSLIGGETQYF
clone size: NA; V gene: TRBV28; D gene: NA; J gene: TRBJ1-1; CDR3 DNA: TGTGCCAGCAGTTTAATGATGAACACTGAAGCTTTCTTT; CDR3 protein: CASSLMMNTEAFF
clone size: NA; V gene: TRBV27; D gene: NA; J gene: TRBJ1-4; CDR3 DNA: TGTGCCAGCAGTTTATTGGGCGACGCAACTAATGAAAAACTGTTTTTT; CDR3 protein: CASSLLGDATNEKLFF
clone size: NA; V gene: TRBV29-1; D gene: TRBD2; J gene: TRBJ2-4; CDR3 DNA: TGCAGCGTTGAGGTGGCCGGGGGGAACATTCAGTACTTC; CDR3 protein: CSVEVAGGNIQYF
clone size: once; V gene: TRBV6-6; D gene: NA; J gene: TRBJ2-7; CDR3 DNA: TGTGCCAGCAGTTACGTCGCGAGCTACGAGCAGTACTTC; CDR3 protein: CASSYVASYEQYF
clone size: once; V gene: TRBV7-8; D gene: TRBD1; J gene: TRBJ2-7; CDR3 DNA: TGTGCCAGCAGCTCCTGGACAGGGGGGGCCTACGAGCAGTACTTC; CDR3 protein: CASSSWTGGAYEQYF
clone size: NA; V gene: TRBV2; D gene: NA; J gene: TRBJ1-1; CDR3 DNA: TGTGCCAGCAGCGTCGAAGCTGAAGCTTTCTTT; CDR3 protein: CASSVEAEAFF
clone size: NA; V gene: TRBV19; D gene: NA; J gene: TRBJ2-1; CDR3 DNA: TGTGCCAGTAGTATAGATCTCACCGGGAGCTCCTACAATGAGCAGTTCTTC; CDR3 protein: CASSIDLTGSSYNEQFF
clone size: NA; V gene: TRBV29-1; D gene: NA; J gene: TRBJ1-4; CDR3 DNA: TGCAGCGTTGAAGAGCCAGGCTGGGAAAAACTGTTTTTT; CDR3 protein: CSVEEPGWEKLFF
clone size: NA; V gene: TRBV27; D gene: TRBD2; J gene: TRBJ2-3; CDR3 DNA: TGTGCCAGCAGTTTAGTAACCCTGGGACTAGCGGGAGAGGATACGCAGTATTTT; CDR3 protein: CASSLVTLGLAGEDTQYF